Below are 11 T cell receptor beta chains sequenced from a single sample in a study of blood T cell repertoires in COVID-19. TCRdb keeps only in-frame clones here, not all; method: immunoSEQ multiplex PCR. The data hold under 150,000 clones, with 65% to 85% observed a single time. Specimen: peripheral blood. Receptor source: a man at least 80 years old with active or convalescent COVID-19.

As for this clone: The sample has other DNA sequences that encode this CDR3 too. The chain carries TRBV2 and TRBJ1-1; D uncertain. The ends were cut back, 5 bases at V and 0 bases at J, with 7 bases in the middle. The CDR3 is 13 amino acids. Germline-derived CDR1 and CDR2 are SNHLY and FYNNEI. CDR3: CASSLGVNTEAFF. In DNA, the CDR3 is TGTGCCAGCAGTTTGGGAGTGAACACTGAAGCTTTCTTT.

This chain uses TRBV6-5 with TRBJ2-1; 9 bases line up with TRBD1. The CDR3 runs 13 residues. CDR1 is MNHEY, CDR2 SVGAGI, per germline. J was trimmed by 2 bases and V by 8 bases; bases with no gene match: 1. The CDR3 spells CASRQGAYNEQFF. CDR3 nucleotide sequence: TGTGCCAGCCGACAGGGGGCCTACAATGAGCAGTTCTTC.

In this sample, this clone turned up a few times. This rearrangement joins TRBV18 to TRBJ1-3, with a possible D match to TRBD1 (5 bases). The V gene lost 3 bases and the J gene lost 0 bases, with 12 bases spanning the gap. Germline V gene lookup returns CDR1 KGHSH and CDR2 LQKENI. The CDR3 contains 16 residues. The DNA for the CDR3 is TGTGCCAGCTCACCTTTTCGGGGGAGCTCTGGAAACACCATATATTTT. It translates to CASSPFRGSSGNTIYF.

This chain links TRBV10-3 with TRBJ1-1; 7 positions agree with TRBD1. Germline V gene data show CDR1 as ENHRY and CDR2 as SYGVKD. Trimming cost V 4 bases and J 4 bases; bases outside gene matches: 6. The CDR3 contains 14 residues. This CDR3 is CAISVQGDSTEAFF. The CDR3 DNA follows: TGTGCCATCAGTGTTCAGGGGGATAGCACTGAAGCTTTCTTT.

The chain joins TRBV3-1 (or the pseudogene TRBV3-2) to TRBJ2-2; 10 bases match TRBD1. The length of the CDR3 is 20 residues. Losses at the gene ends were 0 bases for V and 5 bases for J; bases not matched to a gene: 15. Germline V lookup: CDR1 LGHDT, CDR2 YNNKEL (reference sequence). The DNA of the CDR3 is TGTGCCAGCAGCCAAGATGAAATAGGGACAGGGGAGAGGTGGACCGGGGAGCTGTTTTTT. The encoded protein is CASSQDEIGTGERWTGELFF.

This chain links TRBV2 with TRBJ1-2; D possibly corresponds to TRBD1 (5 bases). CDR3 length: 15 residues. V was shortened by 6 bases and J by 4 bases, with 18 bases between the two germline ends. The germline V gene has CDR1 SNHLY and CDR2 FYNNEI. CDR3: CASRAGLTSGYGYTF. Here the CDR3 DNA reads TGTGCCAGCAGGGCAGGGTTAACCTCCGGCTATGGCTACACCTTC.

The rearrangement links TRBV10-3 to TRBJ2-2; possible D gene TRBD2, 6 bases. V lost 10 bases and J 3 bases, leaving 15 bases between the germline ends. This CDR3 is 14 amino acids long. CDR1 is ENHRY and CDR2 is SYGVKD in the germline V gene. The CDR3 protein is CATQLGGDTGELFF. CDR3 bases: TGTGCCACCCAGCTGGGGGGAGACACCGGGGAGCTGTTTTTT.

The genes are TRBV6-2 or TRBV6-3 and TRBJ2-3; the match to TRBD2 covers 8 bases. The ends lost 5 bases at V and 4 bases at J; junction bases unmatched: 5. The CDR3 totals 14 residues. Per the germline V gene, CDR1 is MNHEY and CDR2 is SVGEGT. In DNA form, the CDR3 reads TGTGCCAGCAGTCGAACCGGGGGGGCAGATACGCAGTATTTT. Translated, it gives CASSRTGGADTQYF.

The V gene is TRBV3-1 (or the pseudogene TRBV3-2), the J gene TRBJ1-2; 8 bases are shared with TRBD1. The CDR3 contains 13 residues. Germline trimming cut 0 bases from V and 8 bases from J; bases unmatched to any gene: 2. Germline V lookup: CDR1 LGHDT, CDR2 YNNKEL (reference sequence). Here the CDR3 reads CASSQDRTGGYTF. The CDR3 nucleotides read TGTGCCAGCAGCCAAGATCGGACAGGGGGCTACACCTTC.

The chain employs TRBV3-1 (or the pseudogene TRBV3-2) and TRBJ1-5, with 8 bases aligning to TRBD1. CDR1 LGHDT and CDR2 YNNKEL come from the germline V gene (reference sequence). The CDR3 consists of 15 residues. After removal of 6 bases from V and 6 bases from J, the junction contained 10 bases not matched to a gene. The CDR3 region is CASRFTGTGIQPQHF. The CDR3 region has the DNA TGTGCCAGCAGGTTCACCGGGACAGGAATTCAGCCCCAGCATTTT.

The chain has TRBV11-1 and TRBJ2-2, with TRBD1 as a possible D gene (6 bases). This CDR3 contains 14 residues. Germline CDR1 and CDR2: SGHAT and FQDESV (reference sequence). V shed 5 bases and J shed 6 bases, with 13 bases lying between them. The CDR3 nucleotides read TGTGCCAGCAGCCGGGACACCGGAGCCGGGGAGCTGTTTTTT. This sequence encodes CASSRDTGAGELFF.